The 7 T cell receptor beta chains below come from one sample, sequenced in a study of cytomegalovirus exposure and HLA in healthy donors. Use of 60 Vbeta and 13 Jbeta primers characterized the PCR. This table comes from immunoSEQ multiplex PCR, and its TCRdb copy is limited to in-frame clones, with some not included. This sample has 200,000 to 300,000 clones, with about 81% found just once. Source material: PBMCs. Source of these receptors: a woman aged 40 to 50 in good health and CMV-seropositive.

The CDR3 sequence: CAWSLTDSFLHF. CDR3 coding DNA: TGTGCCTGGAGTTTAACGGACTCTTTCCTCCACTTT. The J gene is TRBJ1-6, the V gene TRBV30; the D is unclear. V was trimmed by 2 bases and J by 15 bases, leaving 14 bases between them. The germline CDR1 and CDR2 sequences are GTSNPN and SVGIG (reference sequence). The CDR3 sequence is 12 residues long.

V usage is TRBV7-2 and J usage is TRBJ1-1; D remains ambiguous. CDR3 length equals 15 residues. Germline loops: CDR1 SGHTA, CDR2 FQGNSA. V dropped 3 bases and J dropped 4 bases, with 15 bases sitting between them. The CDR3, as DNA: TGTGCCAGCAGCTTCCGACTGGTGGAGGGCACTGAAGCTTTCTTT. It translates to CASSFRLVEGTEAFF.

The gene calls are TRBV30 and TRBJ1-2, with D possibly TRBD1 on 6 matching bases. V gave up 7 bases and J gave up 1 base, with 13 bases separating them. This CDR3 contains 13 residues. Germline assignment: CDR1 GTSNPN and CDR2 SVGIG (reference sequence). Here the CDR3 DNA reads TGTGCCTCGTTACAGGGATTTAACTATGGCTACACCTTC. Protein sequence: CASLQGFNYGYTF.

This clone was seen a few times. The chain couples TRBV4-3 to TRBJ1-2; D is undetermined. Germline CDR1 and CDR2: LGHNA and YSLEER. V lost 0 bases to trimming and J lost 5 bases, with 13 bases between them. This CDR3 has 15 residues. CDR3 in DNA: TGCGCCAGCAGCCAAGATGGGATCGGGGAGTATGGCTACACCTTC. Its protein product is CASSQDGIGEYGYTF.

The rearrangement joins TRBV10-3 to TRBJ2-5, with D possibly matching TRBD2 (5 bases). V dropped 8 bases and J dropped 4 bases, with 20 bases sitting between them. The length of the CDR3 is 15 residues. Germline assignment: CDR1 ENHRY and CDR2 SYGVKD. CDR3 residues: CAIRGGLAGVETQYF. CDR3 DNA: TGTGCCATCCGTGGTGGTTTGGCGGGTGTAGAGACCCAGTACTTC.

This chain uses TRBV18 with TRBJ1-1; D gene unclear. V was cut by 1 base and J by 5 bases, with 14 bases left in between. The germline CDR1 and CDR2 sequences are KGHSH and LQKENI. This CDR3 has 15 residues. CDR3 sequence: CASSPRDSRRTEAFF. DNA for the CDR3: TGTGCCAGCTCACCACGGGATAGTAGGAGGACTGAAGCTTTCTTT. The full variable domain, rest sourced from reference TRBV18 and TRBJ1-1, is NAGVMQNPRHLVRRRGQEARLRCSPMKGHSHVYWYRQLPEEGLKFMVYLQKENIIDESGMPKERFSAEFPKEGPSILRIQQVVRGDSAAYFCASSPRDSRRTEAFFGQGTRLTVV.

This chain connects TRBV6-6 to TRBJ1-2; the D gene is possibly TRBD1 (6 bases). The ends were cut back, 7 bases at V and 3 bases at J, with 9 bases in the middle. The germline V gene has CDR1 MNHNY and CDR2 SVGAGI (reference sequence). The CDR3 loop spans 12 amino acids. CDR3 sequence: CASTDSYYGYTF. The CDR3 region has the DNA TGTGCCAGCACGGACAGCTACTATGGCTACACCTTC.